This T cell receptor (beta chain) emerged from a study of blood T cell repertoires in COVID-19. As for the study in general: The study drew acute and convalescent COVID-19 samples from the United States, Italy and Spain. The cDNA or gDNA used as material had been derived from T cells, B-cell-depleted T cells, or PBMCs.

Methods used by the authors: It was from reference gene primer amplification that nucleated cell counts were estimated. Measured with immunoSEQ multiplex PCR; TCRdb has only the in-frame clones, and not every one. That table is the source of V, J and clone size, and D and trimming were worked out from the DNA. The sample consists of roughly 230,000 clones, about 80% of them appearing once. CDR3 length: 18 amino acids. The rearrangement joins TRBV12-2 to TRBJ2-3; no check of the table's D call, TRBD2, against the DNA was made. TRBV12-2 is assigned pseudogene status. This receptor was taken from a man aged 50-59 years with active or convalescent COVID-19. Sequencing was done on a sample of peripheral blood. In DNA, the CDR3 is TGTGCAAGTCGCTCCAGGACTAGCGGGGGGGCTAGCACAGATACGCAGTATTTT. Residues: CASRSRTSGGASTDTQYF.